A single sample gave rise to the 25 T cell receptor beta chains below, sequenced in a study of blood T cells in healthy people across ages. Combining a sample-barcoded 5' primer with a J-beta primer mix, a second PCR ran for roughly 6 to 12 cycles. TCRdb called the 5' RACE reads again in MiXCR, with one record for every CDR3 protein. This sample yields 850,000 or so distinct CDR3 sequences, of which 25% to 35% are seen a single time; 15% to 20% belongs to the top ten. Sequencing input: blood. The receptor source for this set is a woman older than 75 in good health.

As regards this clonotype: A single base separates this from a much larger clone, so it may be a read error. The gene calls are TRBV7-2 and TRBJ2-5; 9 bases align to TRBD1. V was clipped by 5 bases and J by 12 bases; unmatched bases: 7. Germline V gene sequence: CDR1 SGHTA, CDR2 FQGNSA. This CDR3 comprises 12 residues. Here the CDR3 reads CASSADRGKEYF. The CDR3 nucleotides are TGTGCCAGCAGCGCGGACAGGGGAAAGGAGTACTTC.

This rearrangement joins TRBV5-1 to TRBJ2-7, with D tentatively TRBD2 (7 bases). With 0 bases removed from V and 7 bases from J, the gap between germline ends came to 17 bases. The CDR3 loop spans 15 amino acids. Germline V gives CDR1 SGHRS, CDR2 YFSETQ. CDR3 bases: TGCGCCAGCAGCTTGGAAGGGGGGGCAGGCAATGAGCAGTACTTC. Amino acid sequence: CASSLEGGAGNEQYF.

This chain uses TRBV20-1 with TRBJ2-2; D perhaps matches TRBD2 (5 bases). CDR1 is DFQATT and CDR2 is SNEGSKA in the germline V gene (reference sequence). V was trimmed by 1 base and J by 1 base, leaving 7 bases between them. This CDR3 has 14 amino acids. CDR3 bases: TGCAGTGCTAGAGGACTAAGGAACACCGGGGAGCTGTTTTTT. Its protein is CSARGLRNTGELFF.

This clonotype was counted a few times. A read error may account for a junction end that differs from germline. The CDR3 DNA reads as TGCAGTGCTGGAGATTTTGACAGGGGGCAAGAGACCCAGTACTTC. This gives the protein CSAGDFDRGQETQYF. The chain combines TRBV20-1 with TRBJ2-5; 9 bases are shared with TRBD1. The CDR3 has 15 amino acids. Germline CDR1 reads DFQATT; CDR2 reads SNEGSKA (reference sequence).

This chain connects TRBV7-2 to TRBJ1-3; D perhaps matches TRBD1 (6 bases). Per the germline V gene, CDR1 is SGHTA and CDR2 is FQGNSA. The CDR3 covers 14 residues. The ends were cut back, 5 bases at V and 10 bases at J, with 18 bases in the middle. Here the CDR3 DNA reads TGTGCCAGCAGCCCTGGACAGACTAGGGGGACCATATATTTT. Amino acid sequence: CASSPGQTRGTIYF. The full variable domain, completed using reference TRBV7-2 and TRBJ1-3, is GAGVSQSPSNKVTEKGKDVELRCDPISGHTALYWYRQSLGQGLEFLIYFQGNSAPDKSGLPSDRFSAERTGGSVSTLTIQRTQQEDSAVYLCASSPGQTRGTIYFGEGSWLTVV.

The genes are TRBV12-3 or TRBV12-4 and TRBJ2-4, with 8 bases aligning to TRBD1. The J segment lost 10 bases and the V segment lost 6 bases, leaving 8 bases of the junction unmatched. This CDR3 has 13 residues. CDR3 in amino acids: CASSWDRSGIQYF. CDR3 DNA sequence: TGTGCCAGCAGCTGGGACAGGTCGGGGATTCAGTACTTC.

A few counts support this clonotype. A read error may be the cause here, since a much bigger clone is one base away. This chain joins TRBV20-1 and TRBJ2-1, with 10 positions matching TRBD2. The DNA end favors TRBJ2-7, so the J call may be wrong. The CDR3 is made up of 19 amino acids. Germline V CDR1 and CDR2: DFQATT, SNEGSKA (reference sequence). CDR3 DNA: TGCAGTGCTAGAGATCAAGGGCTAGCGGGGGCCATCTCCTACAATGAGCAGTACTTC. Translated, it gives CSARDQGLAGAISYNEQYF.

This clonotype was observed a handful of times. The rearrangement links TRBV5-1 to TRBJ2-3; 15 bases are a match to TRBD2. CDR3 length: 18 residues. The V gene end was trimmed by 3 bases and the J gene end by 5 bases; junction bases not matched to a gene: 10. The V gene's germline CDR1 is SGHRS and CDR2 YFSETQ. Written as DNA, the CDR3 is TGCGCCAGCAGCTCTTCCGGGACTAGCGGGGGGTTTAGAGATACGCAGTATTTT. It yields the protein CASSSSGTSGGFRDTQYF.

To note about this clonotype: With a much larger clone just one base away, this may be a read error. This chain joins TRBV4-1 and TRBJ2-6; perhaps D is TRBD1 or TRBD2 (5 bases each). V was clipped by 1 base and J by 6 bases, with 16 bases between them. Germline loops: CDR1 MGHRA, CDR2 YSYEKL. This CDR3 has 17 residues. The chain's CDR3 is CASSQGDVGVEANVLTF. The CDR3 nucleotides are TGCGCCAGCAGCCAAGGCGACGTGGGGGTCGAGGCCAACGTCCTGACTTTC.

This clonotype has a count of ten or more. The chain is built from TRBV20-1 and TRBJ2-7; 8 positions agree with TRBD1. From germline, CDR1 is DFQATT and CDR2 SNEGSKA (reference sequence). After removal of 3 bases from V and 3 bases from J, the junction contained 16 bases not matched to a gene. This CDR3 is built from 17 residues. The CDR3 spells CSARGPSGGASYYEQYF. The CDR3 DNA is TGCAGTGCTAGGGGACCTTCAGGGGGCGCCTCTTACTACGAGCAGTACTTC.

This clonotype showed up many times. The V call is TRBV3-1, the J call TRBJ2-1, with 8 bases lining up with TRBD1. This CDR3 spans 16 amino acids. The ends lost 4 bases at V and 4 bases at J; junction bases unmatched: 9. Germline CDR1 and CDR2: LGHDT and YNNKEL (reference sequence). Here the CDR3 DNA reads TGTGCCAGCAGCCGGACCGGGACAGGCTTTTACAATGAGCAGTTCTTC. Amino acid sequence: CASSRTGTGFYNEQFF.

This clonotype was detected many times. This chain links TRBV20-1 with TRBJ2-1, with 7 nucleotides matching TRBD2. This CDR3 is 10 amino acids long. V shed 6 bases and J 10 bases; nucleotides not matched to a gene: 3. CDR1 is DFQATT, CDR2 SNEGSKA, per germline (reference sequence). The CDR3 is CSAARGEQFF. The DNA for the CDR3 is TGCAGTGCCGCGCGGGGGGAGCAGTTCTTC.

In nucleotides, the CDR3 is TGTGCCAGCAGCCAAGGACAGTCGGGGCTCTACGAGCAGTTCTTC. Its protein is CASSQGQSGLYEQFF. The gene calls are TRBV4-2 and TRBJ2-1; D tentatively fits TRBD1 or TRBD2 (5 bases each). Germline V gene lookup returns CDR1 LGHNA and CDR2 YNFKEQ. The CDR3 is made up of 15 amino acids. V was shortened by 1 base and J by 10 bases, with 17 bases between the two germline ends.

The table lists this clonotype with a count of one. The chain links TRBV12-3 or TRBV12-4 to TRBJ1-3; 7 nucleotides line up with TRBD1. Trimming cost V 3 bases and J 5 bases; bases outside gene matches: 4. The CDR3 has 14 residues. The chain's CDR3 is CASSFNRGRNTIYF. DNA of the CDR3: TGTGCCAGCAGTTTTAACAGGGGAAGAAACACCATATATTTT.

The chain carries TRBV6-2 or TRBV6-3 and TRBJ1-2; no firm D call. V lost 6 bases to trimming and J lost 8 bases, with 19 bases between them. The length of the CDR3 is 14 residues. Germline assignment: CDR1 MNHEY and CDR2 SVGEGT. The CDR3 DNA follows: TGTGCCAGCAGGGGGAGTCCGCAGATCCACGGCTACACCTTC. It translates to CASRGSPQIHGYTF.

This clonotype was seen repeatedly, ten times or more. DNA for the CDR3: TGTGCCAGCAGTTTACTAACAGGGGGGACCTACGAGCAGTACTTC. Translation gives CASSLLTGGTYEQYF. The chain employs TRBV12-3 or TRBV12-4 and TRBJ2-7; the match to TRBD1 covers 8 bases. The J segment lost 2 bases and the V segment lost 2 bases, leaving 5 bases of the junction unmatched. The CDR3 loop spans 15 amino acids.

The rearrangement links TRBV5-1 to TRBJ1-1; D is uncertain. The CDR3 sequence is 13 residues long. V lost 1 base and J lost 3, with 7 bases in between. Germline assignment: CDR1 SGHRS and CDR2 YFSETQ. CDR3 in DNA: TGCGCCAGCAGCTTGAACGGATACACTGAAGCTTTCTTT. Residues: CASSLNGYTEAFF.

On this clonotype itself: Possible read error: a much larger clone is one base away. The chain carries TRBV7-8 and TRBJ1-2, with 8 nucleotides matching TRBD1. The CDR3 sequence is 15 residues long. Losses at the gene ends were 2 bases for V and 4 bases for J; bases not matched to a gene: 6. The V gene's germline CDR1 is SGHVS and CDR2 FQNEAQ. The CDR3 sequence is CASSLTRGRGYGYTF. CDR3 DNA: TGTGCCAGCAGCTTAACCAGGGGGCGCGGCTATGGCTACACCTTC.

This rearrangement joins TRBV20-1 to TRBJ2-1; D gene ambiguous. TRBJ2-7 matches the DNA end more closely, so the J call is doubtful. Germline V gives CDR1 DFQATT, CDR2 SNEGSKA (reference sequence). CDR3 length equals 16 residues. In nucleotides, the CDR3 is TGCGGTGTTCCCCCCCACGGGCGCCGGCCCTACAATGAGCAGTACTTC. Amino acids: CGVPPHGRRPYNEQYF.

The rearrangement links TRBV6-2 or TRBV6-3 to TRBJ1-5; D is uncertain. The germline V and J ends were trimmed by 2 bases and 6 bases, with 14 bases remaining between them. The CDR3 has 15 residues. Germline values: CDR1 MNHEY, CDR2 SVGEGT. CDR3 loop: CASSYQHGNTQPQHF. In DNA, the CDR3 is TGTGCCAGCAGTTACCAACACGGGAATACTCAGCCCCAGCATTTT.

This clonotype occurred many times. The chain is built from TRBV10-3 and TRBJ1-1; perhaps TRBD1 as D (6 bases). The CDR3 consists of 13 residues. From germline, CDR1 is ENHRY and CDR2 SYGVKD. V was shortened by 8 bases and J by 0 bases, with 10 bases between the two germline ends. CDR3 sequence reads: CAIQQGLNTEAFF. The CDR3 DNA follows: TGTGCCATCCAACAGGGCTTGAACACTGAAGCTTTCTTT.

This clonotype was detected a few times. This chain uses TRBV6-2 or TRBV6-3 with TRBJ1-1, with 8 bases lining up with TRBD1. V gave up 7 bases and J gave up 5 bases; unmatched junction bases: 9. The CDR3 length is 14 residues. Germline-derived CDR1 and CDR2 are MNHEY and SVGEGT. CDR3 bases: TGTGCCAGCACCCGGACAGGGAGCAGGACTGAAGCTTTCTTT. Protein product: CASTRTGSRTEAFF.

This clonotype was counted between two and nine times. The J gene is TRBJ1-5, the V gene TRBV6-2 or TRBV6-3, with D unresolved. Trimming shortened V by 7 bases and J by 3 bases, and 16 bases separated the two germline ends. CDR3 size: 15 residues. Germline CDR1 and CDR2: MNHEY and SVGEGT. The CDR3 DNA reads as TGTGCCAGCACTCGACCTCAATATAACAATCAGCCCCAGCATTTT. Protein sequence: CASTRPQYNNQPQHF.

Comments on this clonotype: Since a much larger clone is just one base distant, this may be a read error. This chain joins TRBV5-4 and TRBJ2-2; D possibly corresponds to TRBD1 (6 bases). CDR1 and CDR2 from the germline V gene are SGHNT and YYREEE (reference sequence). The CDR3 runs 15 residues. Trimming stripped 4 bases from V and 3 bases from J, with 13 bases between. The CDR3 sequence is CASSLGQRYTGELFF. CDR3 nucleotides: TGTGCCAGCAGCCTAGGACAGAGGTACACCGGGGAGCTGTTTTTT.

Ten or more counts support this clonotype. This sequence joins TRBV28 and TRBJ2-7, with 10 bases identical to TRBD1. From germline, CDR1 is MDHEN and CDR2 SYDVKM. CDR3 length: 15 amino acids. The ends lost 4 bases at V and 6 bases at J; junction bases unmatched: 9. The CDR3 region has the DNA TGTGCCAGCAGTTCCGCCGGGACAGGGGATCGCGAGCAGTACTTC. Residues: CASSSAGTGDREQYF.